These 2 T cell receptor beta chains were all obtained from the same sample, sequenced in a study of control samples from healthy donors and cancer patients. Clones were sequenced by immunoSEQ multiplex PCR, and TCRdb holds only the in-frame ones, with some missing. The sample shows approximately 80,000 clones, 91% of them seen only once. The sequenced material came from blood. All receptors derive from a man aged 25-45 years in good health.

This chain joins TRBV6-2 or TRBV6-3 and TRBJ1-1, with D perhaps matching TRBD1 (5 bases). This CDR3 comprises 13 residues. V was trimmed by 6 bases and J by 5 bases, leaving 13 bases between them. Germline lookup yields CDR1 MNHEY and CDR2 SVGEGT. The CDR3: CASSQGGYTEAFF. The CDR3 DNA is TGTGCCAGCAGCCAGGGCGGCTATACTGAAGCTTTCTTT.

The chain has TRBV7-3 and TRBJ2-3; D is tentatively TRBD1 or TRBD2 (5 bases each). Looked up from germline, CDR1 is SGHTA and CDR2 is FQGTGA. The CDR3 covers 18 residues. The V end lost 0 bases, the J end lost 2 bases, and 18 bases lay between the germline ends. CDR3 DNA: TGTGCCAGCAGCTTAACTCCCGGGGCGGCATACAACACAGATACGCAGTATTTT. It is translated as CASSLTPGAAYNTDTQYF.